This TCR beta chain was recovered during a study of OX40 agonist ivuxolimab in advanced cancers. Overall study context: Previous treatment with anti-PD-1, anti-PD-L1 or anti-CTLA-4 therapy was allowed; approximately 40% had received some.

Repertoires were generated with immunoSEQ multiplex PCR, while TCRdb's copy carries only in-frame clones and drops some. Here the sample spans approximately 61,000 clones, approximately 78% being singletons. Germline V lookup: CDR1 MNHEY, CDR2 SMNVEV (reference sequence). The CDR3 runs 16 residues. J lost 6 bases, V lost 2 bases, and 10 bases had no gene match. Sequenced material: CD4+ or CD8+ T cells sorted from blood, taken in a trial of the OX40 agonist ivuxolimab. The sequence derives from an adult with an advanced solid tumor such as melanoma, head and neck, liver or kidney cancer. The chain carries TRBV27 and TRBJ2-3, with 8 bases fitting TRBD2. As DNA, the CDR3 is TGTGCCAGCAGTTTACTCGGGGGGGAGGACTTGGATACGCAGTATTTT. Residues: CASSLLGGEDLDTQYF.